This T cell receptor (beta chain) stems from a study of regulatory T cells in long-lasting Graves disease. As for time point: persistent/refractory GD, antithyroid drugs over 5 years with positive TRAb. PBMC RNA served as the TCR library source. TCR beta libraries were built with iRepertoire HTBI primers and Arm-PCR of CDR3 regions. From the multiplex PCR reads, TCRdb called clonotypes with MiXCR, one entry per CDR3 protein. The sample has 450,000 or so distinct CDR3 sequences, less than 25% seen once. The material sequenced was peripheral blood mononuclear cells (PBMCs), taken when the disease was refractory, from a patient treated with antithyroid drugs. The TCR was taken from a female donor with Graves disease.

This CDR3 is CASSQSPGAAYEQYF. The CDR3 nucleotides are TGCGCCAGCAGTCAATCCCCGGGGGCCGCCTACGAGCAGTACTTC. This chain joins TRBV4-1 and TRBJ2-7; the D call may be TRBD1 or TRBD2 (6 bases each). The CDR3 is 15 amino acids. Germline V gene sequence: CDR1 MGHRA, CDR2 YSYEKL. Deletions cut 6 bases from V and 2 bases from J, with 17 bases between.